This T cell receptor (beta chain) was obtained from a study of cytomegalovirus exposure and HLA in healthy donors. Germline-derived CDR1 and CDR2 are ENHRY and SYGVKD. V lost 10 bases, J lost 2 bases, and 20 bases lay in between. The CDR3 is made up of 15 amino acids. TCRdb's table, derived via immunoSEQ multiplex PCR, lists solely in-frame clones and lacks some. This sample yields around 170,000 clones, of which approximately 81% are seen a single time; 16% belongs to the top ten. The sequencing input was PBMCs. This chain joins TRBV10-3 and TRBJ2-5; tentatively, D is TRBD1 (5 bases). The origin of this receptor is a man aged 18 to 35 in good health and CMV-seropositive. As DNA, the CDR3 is TGTGCCACACTACCCGGACAAGTTGGACAAGAGACCCAGTACTTC. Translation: CATLPGQVGQETQYF.